These 27 T cell receptor beta chains were sequenced from one sample in a study of T cells in Graves' hyperthyroidism and ophthalmopathy. Amplification yielded TCR beta CDR3 regions, with RNA transcripts as the source. With the HTBI primer set, the TCR CDR3 went through a first round of RT-PCR. In TCRdb, the multiplex PCR reads were re-called with MiXCR into one record per CDR3 protein. The sample records hundreds of thousands of distinct CDR3 sequences, less than 25% being singletons. Material for sequencing was blood. Receptor source: a man aged 25-45 years with Graves' ophthalmopathy.

On this clonotype itself: The final CDR3 position lacks the conserved phenylalanine or tryptophan, pointing to a likely read error. This chain links TRBV6-1 with TRBJ2-5; the match to TRBD1 covers 10 bases. V gave up 5 bases and J gave up 4 bases; unmatched junction bases: 7. Germline V gene data show CDR1 as MNHNS and CDR2 as SASEGT. CDR3 length: 15 amino acids. CDR3 in amino acids: CASSMGQGLGETQYL. CDR3 nucleotide sequence: TGTGCCAGCAGTATGGGACAGGGGTTAGGAGAGACCCAGTACCTC.

V and J are TRBV28 and TRBJ2-7; 10 positions agree with TRBD1. The junction had 7 bases not matched to a gene; V was cut back by 5 bases and J by 6 bases. The CDR3 extends over 14 amino acids. Germline lookup yields CDR1 MDHEN and CDR2 SYDVKM. The CDR3 nucleotides read TGTGCCAGCAGTCCTCCGGGACAGGGGCCCGAGCAGTACTTC. Amino acid sequence: CASSPPGQGPEQYF.

The J gene is TRBJ2-3, the V gene TRBV7-8; 10 bases fit TRBD2. In germline, CDR1 is SGHVS, CDR2 FQNEAQ. The CDR3 is 17 residues long. Trimming removed 1 base from V and 4 bases from J; junction bases left unmatched: 8. The CDR3 loop is CASSLDGAGGPADTQYF. CDR3 nucleotide sequence: TGTGCCAGCAGCTTAGACGGAGCGGGAGGGCCGGCAGATACGCAGTATTTT.

This chain joins TRBV6-1 and TRBJ2-5; the match to TRBD2 covers 9 bases. This CDR3 is 15 amino acids long. V was pared by 2 bases and J by 3 bases, with 4 bases of the junction left unmatched. Germline CDR1 is MNHNS and CDR2 is SASEGT. The DNA for the CDR3 is TGTGCCAGCAGTGAACAGGCTAGCGGGAAAGAGACCCAGTACTTC. It codes for CASSEQASGKETQYF.

CDR3 in DNA: TGTGCCAGCAGCTTAGCTAGCGGGGTCTCAGATACGCAGTATTTT. Its protein product is CASSLASGVSDTQYF. The chain recombines TRBV7-9 with TRBJ2-3; 8 bases map to TRBD2. From germline, CDR1 is SEHNR and CDR2 FQNEAQ (reference sequence). This CDR3 comprises 15 residues. J gave up 4 bases and V 0 bases, and 3 bases lay outside the gene matches.

This clonotype was picked up many times. The chain recombines TRBV20-1 with TRBJ2-7, with 7 bases identical to TRBD1. This CDR3 has 12 residues. The V and J ends lost 3 bases and 4 bases, in that order; junction bases with no gene match: 3. CDR1 is DFQATT and CDR2 is SNEGSKA in the germline V gene (reference sequence). The CDR3, as DNA: TGCAGTGCTAGGGACAGGCTGTACGAGCAGTACTTC. The encoded protein is CSARDRLYEQYF.

This clonotype was recorded at least ten times. The chain carries TRBV20-1 and TRBJ1-2; D not certain. CDR3 length: 14 amino acids. Germline CDR1 reads DFQATT; CDR2 reads SNEGSKA (reference sequence). V lost 0 bases, J lost 7 bases, and 15 bases lay in between. This CDR3 is CSARDAWPIGGYTF. The CDR3 DNA reads as TGCAGTGCTAGAGACGCCTGGCCGATCGGTGGCTACACCTTC.

The V call is TRBV5-1, the J call TRBJ1-2; 7 bases match TRBD1. The V segment lost 4 bases and the J segment 2 bases; nucleotides outside the gene matches: 8. Germline V lookup: CDR1 SGHRS, CDR2 YFSETQ. The CDR3 spans 15 residues. CDR3 loop: CASSPGDSQNYGYTF. In nucleotides, the CDR3 is TGCGCCAGCAGCCCCGGGGACAGCCAGAACTATGGCTACACCTTC.

The rearrangement joins TRBV5-6 to TRBJ1-1; 8 bases line up with TRBD1. V lost 5 bases to trimming and J lost 5 bases; unmatched junction nucleotides: 14. The CDR3 has 16 amino acids. Germline V lookup: CDR1 SGHDT, CDR2 YYEEEE. The CDR3 reads CASRWTGSGASTEAFF. Here the CDR3 DNA reads TGTGCCAGCAGGTGGACAGGGTCGGGAGCGAGTACTGAAGCTTTCTTT.

V usage is TRBV30 and J usage is TRBJ2-3; 11 bases are a match to TRBD2. Germline values: CDR1 GTSNPN, CDR2 SVGIG (reference sequence). The CDR3 is 16 residues long. V lost 2 bases, J lost 5 bases, and 9 bases stayed unmatched. The CDR3 DNA reads TGTGCCTGGAGTAGAGGACTAGCGGGCGAGGTAGATACGCAGTATTTT. This sequence encodes CAWSRGLAGEVDTQYF.

Many counts were recorded for this clonotype. The rearrangement joins TRBV5-1 to TRBJ2-3; 9 bases match TRBD1. The junction had 2 bases not matched to a gene; V was cut back by 0 bases and J by 3 bases. The germline V gene has CDR1 SGHRS and CDR2 YFSETQ. The CDR3 loop spans 15 amino acids. The CDR3 DNA reads as TGCGCCAGCAGCTTGGAGGGACAGGGAACAGATACGCAGTATTTT. The encoded protein is CASSLEGQGTDTQYF.

This clonotype was found a few times. The gene calls are TRBV12-3 or TRBV12-4 and TRBJ1-5; D not resolved. This CDR3 comprises 15 residues. The V end was cut by 3 bases, the J end by 4 bases, with 13 bases between. The DNA for the CDR3 is TGTGCCAGCAGTTTTGGGATCGCTGGGAATCAGCCCCAGCATTTT. Encoded protein: CASSFGIAGNQPQHF.

This rearrangement joins TRBV28 to TRBJ1-2, with D perhaps TRBD1 (5 bases). The CDR3 spans 12 residues. Germline V gene sequence: CDR1 MDHEN, CDR2 SYDVKM. The V end lost 5 bases, the J end lost 5 bases, and 9 bases lay between the germline ends. CDR3 sequence (DNA): TGTGCCAGCAGTGCGGGACGGTATGGCTACACCTTC. Residues: CASSAGRYGYTF.

This clonotype was counted a few times. This chain connects TRBV6-6 to TRBJ2-7; 12 bases match TRBD2. Trimming took 2 bases from V and 4 from J; bases not matched to a gene: 9. This CDR3 is 17 amino acids long. Germline V CDR1 and CDR2: MNHNY, SVGAGI (reference sequence). The CDR3 region is CASSYGASGRGTYEQYF. The DNA for the CDR3 is TGTGCCAGCAGTTACGGGGCTAGCGGGAGGGGAACATACGAGCAGTACTTC.

The table lists this clonotype with many counts. The rearrangement joins TRBV7-2 to TRBJ2-7, with D perhaps matching TRBD2 (6 bases). Germline V CDR1 and CDR2: SGHTA, FQGNSA. The CDR3 runs to 14 residues. V shed 2 bases and J shed 4 bases, with 12 bases lying between them. The CDR3 is CASSLNSGGYEQYF. The CDR3 region has the DNA TGTGCCAGCAGCTTAAACAGTGGAGGGTACGAGCAGTACTTC.

This clonotype occurred a few times. This chain joins TRBV28 and TRBJ2-3, with 8 bases that match TRBD1. The V segment lost 7 bases and the J segment 4 bases; nucleotides outside the gene matches: 4. This CDR3 has 13 amino acids. CDR1 and CDR2 from the germline V gene are MDHEN and SYDVKM. The CDR3 region is CASNPGGPDTQYF. CDR3 in DNA: TGTGCCAGCAACCCAGGGGGCCCAGATACGCAGTATTTT.

This chain uses TRBV10-3 with TRBJ2-3; the D gene could be TRBD1 or TRBD2 (6 bases each). Germline loops: CDR1 ENHRY, CDR2 SYGVKD. The length of the CDR3 is 16 residues. V was shortened by 5 bases and J by 3 bases, with 18 bases between the two germline ends. CDR3 in DNA: TGTGCCATCAGTAATACGTGGGGGGCGCGGACAGATACGCAGTATTTT. Translating it yields CAISNTWGARTDTQYF.

This clonotype has just a few counts. The gene calls are TRBV11-2 and TRBJ2-3, with TRBD2 identical over 8 bases. CDR3 length: 14 amino acids. The ends lost 3 bases at V and 6 bases at J; junction bases unmatched: 5. Germline CDR1 SGHAT, CDR2 FQNNGV. The CDR3 region is CASSFSTSEDTQYF. CDR3 nucleotides: TGTGCCAGCAGCTTCTCGACTAGCGAGGATACGCAGTATTTT.

The rearrangement uses TRBV4-1 and TRBJ2-2, with D perhaps matching TRBD1 or TRBD2 (6 bases each). V was cut by 4 bases and J by 6 bases, with 15 bases left in between. Looked up from germline, CDR1 is MGHRA and CDR2 is YSYEKL. CDR3 length equals 15 residues. CDR3 residues: CASSPPGGGSGELFF. The CDR3 DNA follows: TGCGCCAGCAGCCCCCCTGGAGGGGGTTCCGGGGAGCTGTTTTTT.

This clonotype showed up many times. This chain uses TRBV7-3 with TRBJ2-3, with 9 bases matching TRBD1. Trimming removed 4 bases from V and 2 bases from J; junction bases left unmatched: 4. The germline CDR1 and CDR2 sequences are SGHTA and FQGTGA. The CDR3 sequence is 15 residues long. This CDR3 reads CASSSGQGSTDTQYF. The CDR3 DNA reads TGTGCCAGCAGCTCAGGACAGGGGTCCACAGATACGCAGTATTTT.

The sample holds many counts of this clonotype. The chain links TRBV28 to TRBJ2-3; 9 positions match TRBD2. V was clipped by 3 bases and J by 4 bases; unmatched bases: 11. The CDR3 covers 17 residues. Germline-derived CDR1 and CDR2 are MDHEN and SYDVKM. CDR3 loop: CASSLAASGEVADTQYF. The CDR3, as DNA: TGTGCCAGCAGTTTGGCGGCTAGCGGGGAGGTGGCAGATACGCAGTATTTT.

The rearrangement joins TRBV4-1 to TRBJ2-7; TRBD2 agrees at 7 bases. Looked up from germline, CDR1 is MGHRA and CDR2 is YSYEKL. The CDR3 is made up of 14 amino acids. The junction had 4 bases not matched to a gene; V was cut back by 1 base and J by 4 bases. The CDR3 reads CASSQVFGGYEQYF. The CDR3 coding sequence is TGCGCCAGCAGCCAAGTTTTCGGGGGGTACGAGCAGTACTTC.

J is TRBJ1-1 and V is TRBV11-2; 8 nucleotides align to TRBD1. Looked up from germline, CDR1 is SGHAT and CDR2 is FQNNGV. The CDR3 spans 14 residues. V dropped 7 bases and J dropped 7; count of bases not matched to a gene: 11. CDR3 region: CASTLWGTGNEAFF. The DNA for the CDR3 is TGTGCCAGCACCCTGTGGGGGACAGGAAATGAAGCTTTCTTT.

This clonotype was seen many times. The rearrangement uses TRBV2 and TRBJ1-3; TRBD1 agrees at 10 bases. Trimming cost V 6 bases and J 0 bases; bases outside gene matches: 5. Germline values: CDR1 SNHLY, CDR2 FYNNEI. The CDR3 loop spans 16 amino acids. The CDR3 sequence is CASSAGTGDSGNTIYF. The CDR3 DNA reads as TGTGCCAGCAGCGCCGGGACAGGGGACTCTGGAAACACCATATATTTT.

This clonotype was counted ten times or more. V gene TRBV11-3 combines with J gene TRBJ2-7; D may match TRBD1 or TRBD2 (5 bases each). Germline loops: CDR1 SGHNT, CDR2 YENEEA. This CDR3 contains 12 residues. Trimming stripped 3 bases from V and 6 bases from J, with 9 bases between. This CDR3 reads CASSFEGREQYF. The CDR3 nucleotides read TGTGCCAGCAGCTTTGAGGGACGCGAGCAGTACTTC. Filled out from reference TRBV11-3 and TRBJ2-7, the complete variable domain reads EAGVVQSPRYKIIEKKQPVAFWCNPISGHNTLYWYLQNLGQGPELLIRYENEEAVDDSQLPKDRFSAERLKGVDSTLKIQPAELGDSAVYLCASSFEGREQYFGPGTRLTVT.

The CDR3 loop is CASSQGTEDTQYF. The CDR3 region has the DNA TGCGCCAGCAGCCAGGGGACAGAAGATACGCAGTATTTT. This chain connects TRBV4-3 to TRBJ2-3; the match to TRBD1 covers 7 bases. This CDR3 contains 13 residues. Germline V gene lookup returns CDR1 LGHNA and CDR2 YSLEER. Trimming took 3 bases from V and 5 from J; bases not matched to a gene: 2.

The chain recombines TRBV6-1 with TRBJ2-7, with a weak D call TRBD2 (7 bases). The CDR3 has 14 residues. CDR1 and CDR2 from the germline V gene are MNHNS and SASEGT. V was shortened by 5 bases and J by 4 bases, with 15 bases between the two germline ends. The CDR3 region is CASSRSEGGYEQYF. CDR3 sequence (DNA): TGTGCCAGCAGTAGATCAGAGGGGGGGTACGAGCAGTACTTC.